This T cell receptor (beta chain) was found in a study of cytomegalovirus exposure and HLA in healthy donors. Findings and caveats of the study: It was reported in a later analysis that an Asian-associated ancestry cluster showed fewer N-insertions than the roughly 710-donor mean. HLA restriction was apparent for most CMV-associated TCR beta chains in a later analysis. In a later analysis, across HLA loci, associated TCR counts were highest for DRB1, lowest for HLA-C. Earlier analysis found most TCR beta V segments productive about 87% or about 30% of the time.

Germline V gene lookup returns CDR1 SGHTA and CDR2 FQGNSA. V shed 5 bases and J 8 bases; nucleotides not matched to a gene: 7. This CDR3 is 13 amino acids long. As regards this clone: Its antigen is undetermined.

Primers included in the PCR were 60 Vbeta and 13 Jbeta primers. Libraries were prepared by immunoSEQ multiplex PCR; TCRdb keeps only in-frame clonotypes and omits some of them. The table lists tens of thousands of clones, around 80% of them singletons. Sequencing was carried out using PBMCs. This TCR came from a man between 50 and 59 years old in good health and CMV-seropositive. V is TRBV7-2 and J is TRBJ1-2; 8 positions agree with TRBD1. The CDR3 sequence: CASSPDRGGGYTF. The CDR3, as DNA: TGTGCCAGCAGCCCCGACAGGGGTGGCGGCTACACCTTC.